The sequence of this T cell receptor (beta chain) was determined in a study of shared clonotypes between healthy human individuals (dated by TCRdb to 2018 to 2020). About the study as a whole: The cohort included a few men and two women between 18 and 49 years of age. For each donor, three plates each were used for CD4 naive and CD4 memory, two plates were used for CD8 naive, and one plate was used for CD8 memory. To estimate repertoire size and how much clonotypes are shared between individuals, the study performed deep sequencing of blood TCR repertoires from a few healthy adults. To increase sequencing depth and limit assay-specific biases, TCR repertoire library preparation and sequencing were carried out by different laboratories using diverse techniques. Each donor's leukapheresis produced roughly between roughly 0.85 and 9.5 billion PBMCs. General conclusions and limits of the study: Pairwise subsampling led to the expectation that sequencing depth would affect the degree of clonotype sharing among donors. When several donors were compared, the shared fraction of clonotypes was around 5% for naive CD4, 3.5% for naive CD8, about 2.5% for memory CD4, and roughly 0.4% for memory CD8. Rarefaction of sorted-subset datasets indicated incomplete sequencing despite the large sequencing depth. The genetic and exposure-history diversity represented was limited by the small number of donors. Larger estimated clonotype richness was generally found for naive subsets than for memory subsets. Compared with non-shared clonotypes, the clonotypes found in all four sorted-subset donors had higher generation probabilities. Only blood was sampled, and tissue TCR repertoires likely differ from those in blood.

Using the deep immunoSEQ assay, multiplex PCR amplified TCR CDR3 regions from genomic DNA. Extracted genomic DNA from each cell subset was distributed evenly across all wells of several immunoSEQ 96-well plates, and each plate was treated as a replicate. For sorted subsets, roughly 0.2 ug genomic DNA, equal to 30,000 or so T cell genomes, was loaded into each replicate PCR. Purified libraries were quantified with a Qubit 3.0 fluorometer, sized on a Bioanalyzer 2100, and re-quantified with the KAPA Library Quantification kit. A separate single-read 150-cycle Illumina NextSeq 550 flow cell was used to sequence each immunoSEQ 96-well plate. Concerning the study's data processing: The immunoSEQ output contained only junctional sequences without quality scores, so filtering could not match that applied to full-length reads. Sequences were annotated with PyIR, a Python wrapper for IgBLAST v1.9, and V/J genes and CDR3 were assigned using IMGT germline references. Reads were filtered out if the reads had weak V/J assignments (E-value above 1e-6), no CDR3, stop codons, out-of-frame junctions, or ambiguous translated residues. V3J clonotypes were defined by identical inferred V gene, J gene, and CDR3 amino acid sequence. To compute the percentage overlap between repertoires, the number of shared unique clonotypes was divided by the size of the smaller repertoire. Repertoire richness was assessed with RTK rarefaction, the Chao1 estimator, and Recon v2.1 estimates of unobserved clonotypes. OLGA was used to compute generation probabilities for all TCRbeta clonotypes that the gDNA method yielded from a handful of donors. Held by TCRdb, this immuneACCESS table contains in-frame sequences only and omits some clones. Under half of the omission traces to an unresolved V gene where checked; the cause of the rest is unknown. V and J calls and clone size come straight from that table; D and trimming were deduced from the DNA. This sample comprises some 2,100,000 clones, around 95% of them detected only once. The ten largest clones capture approximately 0.13% of the sample.

A word on this clone: The clone's antigen remains unknown. No qualities accompany the bases; no much larger clone lies one base away.

The donors were healthy, HIV-negative adults who had no recently reported acute infections or vaccinations. All donors were Caucasian adults living in Nashville, Tennessee, USA. Magnetic negative selection was used to enrich CD4+ T cells, after which naive cells were positively selected on CD45RA and the negative fraction became the memory subset. Blood was collected by leukapheresis, and PBMCs were isolated by Ficoll-Histopaque density gradient centrifugation and then cryopreserved in liquid nitrogen vapor phase. Purity and quantity of every magnetically sorted T cell population were checked by analytical flow cytometry. From each sorted fraction, genomic DNA was isolated and quantified by UV absorbance on a Nanodrop 2000c. The sequencing sample was made of naive CD4+ T cells sorted from blood. The sample's cell subset or site label, decoded: CD45RA+ positively selected. This clonotype was sampled from a man aged 18-30 years in good health.

CDR3 loop: CASTYEVRPSENIQYF. The DNA sequence is TGTGCCAGCACCTATGAGGTAAGACCGTCGGAAAACATTCAGTACTTC. The chain joins TRBV27 to TRBJ2-4, with the D gene not confidently named. According to the germline V gene (reference sequence), CDR1 reads MNHEY and CDR2 reads SMNVEV. The CDR3 holds 16 amino acids from the cysteine to the phenylalanine. The read is trimmed to its CDR3 DNA, 48 bases read in frame from base 1. V is cut by 7 bases and J by 5 bases, and the space between the germline ends is 21 bases.